The rows below give T cell receptor beta chains drawn from one sample of a study of blood T cells in healthy people across ages. TCRdb independently ran MiXCR on the 5' RACE reads; one entry per CDR3 protein. The table records more than 700,000 distinct CDR3 sequences, about half of them present only once. The specimen sequenced was blood. The receptors were sampled from an elderly man in good health. Each CDR3 is given with its conserved first and last residue. D genes are given only for firm matches. The size field is filled for only some rows; it gives once, few, many or a size class.

j_call v_call clone_size d_call cdr3_aa cdr3_nt
TRBJ2-5 TRBV6-6 NA NA CASSFRRGPYQETQYF TGTGCCAGCAGTTTCAGACGAGGCCCGTACCAAGAGACCCAGTACTTC
TRBJ2-1 TRBV30 few TRBD2 CAWTLLATNNEQFF TGTGCCTGGACCCTACTAGCGACAAACAATGAGCAGTTCTTC
TRBJ2-1 TRBV29-1 NA NA CSVGVEGGGLPYNEQFF TGCAGCGTTGGGGTGGAGGGGGGGGGTCTCCCTTACAATGAGCAGTTCTTC
TRBJ1-4 TRBV30 NA NA CAWERLPTNKKLFF TGTGCCTGGGAAAGACTCCCAACTAATAAAAAACTGTTTTTT
TRBJ2-7 TRBV2 NA NA CASSEWGGRTYEQYF TGTGCCAGCAGTGAATGGGGTGGCCGAACCTACGAGCAGTACTTC
TRBJ2-7 TRBV25-1 few TRBD1 CASSDSGTASYEQYF TGTGCCAGCAGTGATTCCGGGACAGCATCCTACGAGCAGTACTTC
TRBJ2-7 TRBV25-1 few TRBD2 CAGSPSTLGAGVGETRYF TGTGCCGGCAGCCCATCTACCCTAGGGGCGGGAGTAGGCGAGACCCGGTACTTC
TRBJ2-3 TRBV20-1 NA NA CSAHYTDTQYF TGCAGTGCTCACTACACAGATACGCAGTATTTT
TRBJ2-1 TRBV7-2 NA NA CASSPPLPGNEQFF TGTGCCAGCAGCCCCCCACTTCCGGGCAATGAGCAGTTCTTC
TRBJ1-2 TRBV12-3/TRBV12-4 few NA CASSLGQGFGYTF TGTGCCAGCAGTTTGGGTCAGGGGTTTGGCTACACCTTC
TRBJ1-6 TRBV2 few NA CAGVMGGDNSPLHF TGTGCCGGTGTTATGGGGGGCGATAATTCACCCCTCCACTTT
TRBJ1-1 TRBV6-1 NA NA CASAPGLNTEAFF TGTGCCAGCGCACCAGGATTGAACACTGAAGCTTTCTTT
TRBJ2-1 TRBV9 few TRBD2 CASSVDLAGEAYNEQFF TGTGCCAGCAGCGTCGACCTTGCGGGAGAGGCCTACAATGAGCAGTTCTTC
TRBJ2-1 TRBV7-2 few NA CASSLHSGPSDEQFF TGTGCCAGCAGCCTCCACTCAGGGCCGTCCGATGAGCAGTTCTTC
TRBJ1-1 TRBV11-2 NA NA CASSSTPVTGHTEAFF TGTGCCAGCAGCTCGACCCCCGTTACAGGGCACACTGAAGCTTTCTTT
TRBJ2-7 TRBV7-9 NA TRBD2 CASSFSGRIGEQYF TGTGCCAGCAGCTTCAGCGGGAGGATCGGCGAGCAGTACTTC
TRBJ2-7 TRBV5-1 NA NA CASSLDLSSYNEQYF TGCGCCAGCAGCTTGGACTTAAGCTCCTACAATGAGCAGTACTTC
TRBJ1-5 TRBV12-3/TRBV12-4 NA TRBD1 CASSLSTRGGRNQPQHF TGTGCCAGCAGTTTATCAACCAGAGGGGGCCGCAATCAGCCCCAGCATTTT
TRBJ2-4 TRBV12-3/TRBV12-4 many NA CASSFGAKNIQYF TGTGCCAGCAGTTTTGGGGCCAAAAACATTCAGTACTTC
TRBJ2-6 TRBV29-1 many NA CSVRLGGTGANVLTF TGCAGCGTTCGCCTAGGGGGTACTGGGGCCAACGTCCTGACTTTC
TRBJ1-4 TRBV5-1 NA NA CASSLNGASDEKLFF TGCGCCAGCAGCTTGAACGGGGCTAGTGATGAAAAACTGTTTTTT
TRBJ2-7 TRBV21-1 NA NA CASMKGYEQYF TGTGCCAGCATGAAGGGCTACGAGCAGTACTTC
TRBJ2-1 TRBV7-2 many NA CASSRGPSTNNEQFF TGTGCCAGCAGCCGCGGGCCTAGTACCAACAATGAGCAGTTCTTC
TRBJ1-2 TRBV3-1 many NA CASSQNRASYGYTF TGTGCCAGCAGCCAGAACAGGGCAAGCTATGGCTACACCTTC
TRBJ2-1 TRBV10-3 medium-sized TRBD1 CAIRTGQHNEQFF TGTGCCATCAGGACGGGACAGCACAATGAGCAGTTCTTC
TRBJ2-7 TRBV5-1 once NA CASSYDRVRETEYF TGCGCCAGCAGCTATGACAGGGTTCGGGAGACCGAGTACTTC
TRBJ2-7 TRBV6-5 NA NA CAGHTVARASYEQYF TGTGCCGGCCATACGGTGGCTCGGGCCTCCTACGAGCAGTACTTC
TRBJ2-7 TRBV7-8 NA NA CASSARDGSANEQYF TGTGCCAGCAGCGCGCGGGACGGGTCCGCCAATGAGCAGTACTTC
TRBJ2-1 TRBV7-6 NA NA CASSQGYMAEQFF TGTGCCAGCAGCCAAGGGTACATGGCTGAGCAGTTCTTC
TRBJ2-6 TRBV29-1 NA NA CSVGRSGANVLTF TGCAGCGTTGGGAGGTCTGGGGCCAACGTCCTGACTTTC
TRBJ2-7 TRBV3-1 NA NA CASSQVSGHEQYF TGTGCCAGCAGCCAAGTTTCGGGGCACGAGCAGTACTTC
TRBJ2-5 TRBV20-1 few TRBD2 CSARDGGVGETQYF TGCAGTGCTAGAGATGGGGGGGTAGGGGAGACCCAGTACTTC
TRBJ1-5 TRBV20-1 NA TRBD1 CSAREGGGQPQHF TGCAGTGCTAGAGAAGGGGGCGGTCAGCCCCAGCATTTT
TRBJ2-5 TRBV12-3/TRBV12-4 many NA CASSQGRQETQYF TGTGCCAGCAGCCAGGGGCGACAAGAGACCCAGTACTTC